This T cell receptor (beta chain) was recorded in a study of blood T cell repertoires in COVID-19. As for the study in general: COVID-19 samples collected from the United States, Italy and Spain covered acute and convalescent phases.

Germline V gives CDR1 SGHAT, CDR2 FQNNGV. With 3 bases removed from V and 0 bases from J, the gap between germline ends came to 12 bases. The CDR3 contains 15 residues. Sequencing was performed with immunoSEQ multiplex PCR; in TCRdb, only in-frame clones are kept and a portion is missing. The sample includes under 250,000 clones, around 81% of them seen just once. This clonotype originated in a woman in her 70s with acute or convalescent COVID-19. Sequencing input: peripheral blood. The V call is TRBV11-2, the J call TRBJ2-7; weak D call: TRBD2 (6 bases). The CDR3 reads CASSFAGSPSYEQYF. CDR3 sequence (DNA): TGTGCCAGCAGCTTCGCGGGATCCCCCTCCTACGAGCAGTACTTC.